These T cell receptor beta chains were read from a single sample in a study of cytotoxic CD8 clonotypes in ibrutinib-treated CLL. The assay was immunoSEQ multiplex PCR, and TCRdb's table has in-frame clones only and misses some. The sample contains roughly 150,000 clones, about four fifths of which appear only once. The material was PBMCs, obtained after 24 months of ibrutinib treatment. Receptors were obtained from a human donor with chronic lymphocytic leukemia. Both conserved end residues are part of each CDR3. A D gene is named only where the DNA matches it firmly. Expanded clones get a size class; other rows say once, few or many, or leave the size out.

TRBD1	TRBV27	TRBJ1-1	-	CASGAGGNTEAFF	TGTGCCAGCGGGGCAGGGGGCAACACTGAAGCTTTCTTT
TRBD1	TRBV15	TRBJ2-5	-	CATSRDPPGQGETQYF	TGTGCCACCAGCAGAGATCCCCCGGGACAGGGAGAGACCCAGTACTTC
-	TRBV30	TRBJ1-4	-	CAWETVATNEKLFF	TGTGCCTGGGAGACAGTTGCAACTAATGAAAAACTGTTTTTT
-	TRBV15	TRBJ2-4	-	CATSGGAGSARGTKNIQYF	TGTGCCACCAGCGGAGGGGCAGGGTCCGCAAGGGGGACCAAAAACATTCAGTACTTC
-	TRBV28	TRBJ2-3	-	CASSLTSRSDTQYF	TGTGCCAGCAGTTTAACGTCGCGGTCCGATACGCAGTATTTT
-	TRBV7-2	TRBJ1-3	-	CASSLVQGSGNTIYF	TGTGCCAGCAGCTTGGTCCAGGGGAGTGGAAACACCATATATTTT
TRBD1	TRBV19	TRBJ1-5	-	CASSIGGQYSNQPQHF	TGTGCCAGTAGTATAGGGGGACAGTATAGCAATCAGCCCCAGCATTTT
TRBD1	TRBV5-6	TRBJ1-2	once	CASSPRDRRGYGYTF	TGTGCCAGCAGCCCCCGGGACAGGAGAGGTTATGGCTACACCTTC
TRBD1	TRBV19	TRBJ1-6	-	CASSIGQGFSPLHF	TGTGCCAGTAGTATCGGACAGGGTTTTTCACCCCTCCACTTT
-	TRBV4-2	TRBJ1-3	-	CASSKGGQGNTIYF	TGTGCCAGCAGCAAGGGGGGGCAAGGAAACACCATATATTTT